The following is a T cell receptor (beta chain) sequence with its context. Its antigen is undetermined. This may be a read error, as it is one base from a much larger clone. This sample is part of a study of glioma-infiltrating T cells. Findings of the study overall: Signature shared blood CDR3 motifs were enriched in low-divergence and depleted in high-divergence patients.

Germline CDR1 is MNHEY and CDR2 is SMNVEV (reference sequence). Deletions cut 6 bases from V and 4 bases from J, with 20 bases between. The CDR3 contains 16 residues. TCR alpha and beta CDR3 regions were amplified from RNA using iRepertoire nested multiplex PCR. TCRdb recomputed calls from the multiplex PCR reads with MiXCR, one row per CDR3 protein. The sample records around 390,000 distinct CDR3 sequences, about two fifths being singletons. J is TRBJ2-3 and V is TRBV27; perhaps TRBD1 as D (6 bases). The sequence came from a human donor with low-grade glioma or glioblastoma, undergoing nonglioma brain surgery, or in good health (not recorded which). What was sequenced was glioma tissue, nonneoplastic brain tissue, or PBMCs (not recorded which). In DNA form, the CDR3 reads TGTGCCAGCAGGAGATCCGGACAGACCCTCTCAGATACGCAGTATTTT. This codes for CASRRSGQTLSDTQYF.